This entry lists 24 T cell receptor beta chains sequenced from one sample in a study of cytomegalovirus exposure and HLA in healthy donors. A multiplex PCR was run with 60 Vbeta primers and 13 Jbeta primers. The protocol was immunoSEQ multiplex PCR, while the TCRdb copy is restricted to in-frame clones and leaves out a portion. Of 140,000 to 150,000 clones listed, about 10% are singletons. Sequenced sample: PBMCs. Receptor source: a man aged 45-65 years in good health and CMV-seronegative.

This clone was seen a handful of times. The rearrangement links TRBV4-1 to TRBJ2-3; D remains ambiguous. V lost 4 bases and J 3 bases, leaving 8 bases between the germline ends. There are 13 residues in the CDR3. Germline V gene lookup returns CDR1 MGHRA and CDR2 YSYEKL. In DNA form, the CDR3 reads TGCGCCAGCAGCCTCTCCTCGACAGATACGCAGTATTTT. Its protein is CASSLSSTDTQYF.

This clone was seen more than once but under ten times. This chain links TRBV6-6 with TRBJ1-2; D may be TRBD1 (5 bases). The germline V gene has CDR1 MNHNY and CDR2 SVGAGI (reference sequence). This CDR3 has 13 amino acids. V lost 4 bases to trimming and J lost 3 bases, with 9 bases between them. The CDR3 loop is CASSSGGDYGYTF. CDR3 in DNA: TGTGCCAGCAGTTCCGGGGGTGACTATGGCTACACCTTC.

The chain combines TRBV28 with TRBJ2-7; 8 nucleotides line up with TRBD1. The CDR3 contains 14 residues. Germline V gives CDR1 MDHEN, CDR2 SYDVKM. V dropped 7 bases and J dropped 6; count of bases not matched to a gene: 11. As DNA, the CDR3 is TGTGCCAGCACGGAGGGGACCGGGACAGGCGAGCAGTACTTC. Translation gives CASTEGTGTGEQYF.

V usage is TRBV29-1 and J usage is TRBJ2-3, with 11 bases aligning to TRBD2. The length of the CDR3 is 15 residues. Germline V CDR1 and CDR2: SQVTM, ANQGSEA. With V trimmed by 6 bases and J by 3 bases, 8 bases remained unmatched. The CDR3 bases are TGCAGCGTCATCCTAGCGGGAGGAAGTACAGATACGCAGTATTTT. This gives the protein CSVILAGGSTDTQYF.

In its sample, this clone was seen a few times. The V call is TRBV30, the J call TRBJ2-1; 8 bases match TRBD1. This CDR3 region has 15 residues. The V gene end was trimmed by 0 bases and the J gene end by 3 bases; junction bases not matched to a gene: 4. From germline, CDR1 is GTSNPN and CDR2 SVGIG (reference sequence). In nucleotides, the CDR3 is TGTGCCTGGAGTGTACGACAGGGGCACTACAATGAGCAGTTCTTC. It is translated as CAWSVRQGHYNEQFF.

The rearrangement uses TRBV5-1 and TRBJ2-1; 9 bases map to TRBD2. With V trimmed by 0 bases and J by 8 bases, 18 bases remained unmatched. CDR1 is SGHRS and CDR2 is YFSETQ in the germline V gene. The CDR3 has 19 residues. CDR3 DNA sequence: TGCGCCAGCAGCTTGGCCCCGGGGGTGGCGGGAGGGCCTGGGGATGAGCAGTTCTTC. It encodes CASSLAPGVAGGPGDEQFF.

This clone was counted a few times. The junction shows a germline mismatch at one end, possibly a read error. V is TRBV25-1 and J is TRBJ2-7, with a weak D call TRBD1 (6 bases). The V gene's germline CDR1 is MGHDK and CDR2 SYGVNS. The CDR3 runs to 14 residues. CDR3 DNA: TGTGCCAGCAATGAAAAAGGCAGGGGATACGAGCAGTACTTC. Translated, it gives CASNEKGRGYEQYF.

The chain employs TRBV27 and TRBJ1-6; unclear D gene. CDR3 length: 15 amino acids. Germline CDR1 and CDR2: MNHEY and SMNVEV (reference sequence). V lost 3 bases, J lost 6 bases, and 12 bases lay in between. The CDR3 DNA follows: TGTGCCAGCAGTTTCACCCCATTAGTTAATTCACCCCTCCACTTT. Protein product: CASSFTPLVNSPLHF.

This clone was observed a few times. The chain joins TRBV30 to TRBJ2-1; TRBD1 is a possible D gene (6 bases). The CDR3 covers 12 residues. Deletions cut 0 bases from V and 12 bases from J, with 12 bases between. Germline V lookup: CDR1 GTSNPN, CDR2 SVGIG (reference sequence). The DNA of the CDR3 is TGTGCCTGGAGTGTACGACCACAGGGGCAGTTCTTC. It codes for CAWSVRPQGQFF. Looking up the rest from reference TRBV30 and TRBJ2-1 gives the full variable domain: SQTIHQWPATLVQPVGSPLSLECTVEGTSNPNLYWYRQAAGRGLQLLFYSVGIGQISSEVPQNLSASRPQDRQFILSSKKLLLSDSGFYLCAWSVRPQGQFFGPGTRLTVL.

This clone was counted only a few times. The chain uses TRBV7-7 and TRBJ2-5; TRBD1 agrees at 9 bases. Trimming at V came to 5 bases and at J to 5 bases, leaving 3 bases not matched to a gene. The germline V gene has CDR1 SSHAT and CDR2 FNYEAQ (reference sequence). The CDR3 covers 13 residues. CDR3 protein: CASSPGQGETQYF. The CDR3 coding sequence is TGTGCCAGCAGCCCTGGACAGGGGGAGACCCAGTACTTC.

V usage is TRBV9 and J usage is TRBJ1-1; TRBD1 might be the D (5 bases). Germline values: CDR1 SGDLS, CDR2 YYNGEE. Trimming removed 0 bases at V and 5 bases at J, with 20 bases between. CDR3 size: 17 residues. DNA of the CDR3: TGTGCCAGCAGCGTAGGCGGGGGAGGCGGGATATGGACTGAAGCTTTCTTT. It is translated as CASSVGGGGGIWTEAFF.

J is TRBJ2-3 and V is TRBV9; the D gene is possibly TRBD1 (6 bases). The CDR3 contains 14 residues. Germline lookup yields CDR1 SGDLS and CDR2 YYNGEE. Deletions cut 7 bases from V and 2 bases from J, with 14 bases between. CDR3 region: CASGVDSNTDTQYF. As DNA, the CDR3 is TGTGCCAGCGGTGTGGACAGCAACACAGATACGCAGTATTTT. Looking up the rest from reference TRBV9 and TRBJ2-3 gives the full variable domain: DSGVTQTPKHLITATGQRVTLRCSPRSGDLSVYWYQQSLDQGLQFLIQYYNGEERAKGNILERFSAQQFPDLHSELNLSSLELGDSALYFCASGVDSNTDTQYFGPGTRLTVL.

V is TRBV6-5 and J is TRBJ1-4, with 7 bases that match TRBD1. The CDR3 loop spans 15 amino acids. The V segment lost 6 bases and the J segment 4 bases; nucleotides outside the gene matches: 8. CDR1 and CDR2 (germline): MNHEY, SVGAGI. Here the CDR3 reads CASRPPGQLNEKLFF. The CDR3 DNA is TGTGCCAGCAGACCTCCGGGACAGCTTAATGAAAAACTGTTTTTT.

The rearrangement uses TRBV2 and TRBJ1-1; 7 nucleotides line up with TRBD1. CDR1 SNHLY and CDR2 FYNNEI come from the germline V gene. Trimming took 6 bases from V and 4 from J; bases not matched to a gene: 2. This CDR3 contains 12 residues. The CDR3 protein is CASRPGGTEAFF. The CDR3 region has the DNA TGTGCCAGCAGGCCAGGGGGCACTGAAGCTTTCTTT.

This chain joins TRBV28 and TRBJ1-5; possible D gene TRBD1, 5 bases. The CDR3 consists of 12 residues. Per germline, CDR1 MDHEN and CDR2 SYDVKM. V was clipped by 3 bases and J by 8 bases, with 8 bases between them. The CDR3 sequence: CASSFGGKPQHF. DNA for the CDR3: TGTGCCAGCAGTTTCGGGGGTAAGCCCCAGCATTTT.

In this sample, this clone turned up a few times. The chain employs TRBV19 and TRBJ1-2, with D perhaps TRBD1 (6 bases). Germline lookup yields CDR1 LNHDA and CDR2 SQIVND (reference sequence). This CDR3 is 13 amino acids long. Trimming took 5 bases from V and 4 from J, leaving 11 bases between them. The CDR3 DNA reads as TGTGCCAGTAGTCGTACAGGGACCTATGGCTACACCTTC. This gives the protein CASSRTGTYGYTF.

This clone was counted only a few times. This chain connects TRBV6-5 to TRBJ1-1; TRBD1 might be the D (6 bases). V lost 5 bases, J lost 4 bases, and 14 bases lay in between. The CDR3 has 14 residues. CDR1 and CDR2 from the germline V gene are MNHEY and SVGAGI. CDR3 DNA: TGTGCCAGCAGTCGCCAGGGGTTGGGCACTGAAGCTTTCTTT. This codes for CASSRQGLGTEAFF.

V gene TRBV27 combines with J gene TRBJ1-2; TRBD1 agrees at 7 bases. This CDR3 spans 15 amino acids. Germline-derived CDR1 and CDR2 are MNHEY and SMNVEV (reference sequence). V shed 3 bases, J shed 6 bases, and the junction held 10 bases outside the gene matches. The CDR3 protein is CASSFSLGTADGYTF. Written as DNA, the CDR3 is TGTGCCAGCAGTTTCTCCCTCGGGACAGCGGATGGCTACACCTTC.

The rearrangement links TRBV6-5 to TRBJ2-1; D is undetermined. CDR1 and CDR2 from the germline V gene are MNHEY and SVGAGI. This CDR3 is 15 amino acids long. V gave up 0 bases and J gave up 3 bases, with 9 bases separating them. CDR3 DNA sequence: TGTGCCAGCAGTTACTCAGCCCCAAACTACAATGAGCAGTTCTTC. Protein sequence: CASSYSAPNYNEQFF.

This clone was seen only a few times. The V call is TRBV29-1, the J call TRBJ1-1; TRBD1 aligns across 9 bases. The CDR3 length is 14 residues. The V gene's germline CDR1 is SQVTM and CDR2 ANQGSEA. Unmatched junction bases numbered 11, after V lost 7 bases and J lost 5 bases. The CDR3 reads CSAMEDRGWTEAFF. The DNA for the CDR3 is TGCAGCGCTATGGAGGACAGGGGTTGGACTGAAGCTTTCTTT.

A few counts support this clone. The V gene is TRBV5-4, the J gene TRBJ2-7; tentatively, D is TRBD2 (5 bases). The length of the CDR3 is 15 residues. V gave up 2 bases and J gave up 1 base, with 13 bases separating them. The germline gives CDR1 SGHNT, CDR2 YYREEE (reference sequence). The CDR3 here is CASSFPREKSYEQYF. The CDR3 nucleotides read TGTGCCAGCAGCTTTCCCCGGGAAAAGTCCTACGAGCAGTACTTC. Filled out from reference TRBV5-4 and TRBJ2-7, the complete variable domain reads ETGVTQSPTHLIKTRGQQVTLRCSSQSGHNTVSWYQQALGQGPQFIFQYYREEENGRGNFPPRFSGLQFPNYSSELNVNALELDDSALYLCASSFPREKSYEQYFGPGTRLTVT.

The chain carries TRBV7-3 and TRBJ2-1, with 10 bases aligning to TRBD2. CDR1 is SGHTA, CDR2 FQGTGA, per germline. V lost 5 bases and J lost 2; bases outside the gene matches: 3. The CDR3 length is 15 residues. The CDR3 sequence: CASSPLAGPYNEQFF. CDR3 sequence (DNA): TGTGCCAGCAGCCCACTAGCGGGGCCCTACAATGAGCAGTTCTTC.

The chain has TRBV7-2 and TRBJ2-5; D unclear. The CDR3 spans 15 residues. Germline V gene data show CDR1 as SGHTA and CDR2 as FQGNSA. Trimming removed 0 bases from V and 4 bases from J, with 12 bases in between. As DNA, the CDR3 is TGTGCCAGCAGCTTAGCGGGCTCCTCCCTAGAGACCCAGTACTTC. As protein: CASSLAGSSLETQYF.

CDR3 sequence: CASSLGGSNTGELFF. The CDR3 coding sequence is TGTGCCAGCAGCTTGGGCGGGTCGAACACCGGGGAGCTGTTTTTT. The V call is TRBV7-3, the J call TRBJ2-2; perhaps TRBD2 as D (5 bases). Between the trimmed V and J ends, which lost 3 bases and 0 bases, there was a span of 8 bases. Germline V gene sequence: CDR1 SGHTA, CDR2 FQGTGA. This CDR3 comprises 15 residues.